The 30 T cell receptor beta chains given below trace back to one sample, sequenced in a study of T cell responses to AZD1222 COVID-19 vaccine. The table came from immunoSEQ multiplex PCR; TCRdb's copy has only in-frame clones and leaves some out. The data contain about 130,000 clones, approximately 94% of them singletons. Material: peripheral blood, obtained on day 0 of AZD1222 vaccination. Receptors originate from an adult in good health.

The rearrangement joins TRBV9 to TRBJ2-1; D is unresolved. The CDR3 spans 15 residues. V dropped 4 bases and J dropped 5 bases, with 16 bases sitting between them. Germline CDR1 SGDLS, CDR2 YYNGEE. CDR3 loop: CASSPSAHRDNEQFF. CDR3 DNA: TGTGCCAGCAGCCCCTCGGCACATCGGGACAATGAGCAGTTCTTC.

The genes are TRBV19 and TRBJ2-7; weak D call: TRBD2 (6 bases). V shed 1 base and J shed 2 bases, with 21 bases lying between them. The CDR3 consists of 18 residues. CDR1 is LNHDA and CDR2 is SQIVND in the germline V gene (reference sequence). The CDR3 region has the DNA TGTGCCAGTAGTATAGTCGGGCCACATCGGGACTCAGCCTACGAGCAGTACTTC. It specifies CASSIVGPHRDSAYEQYF.

This clone was seen just once. The V and J genes are TRBV11-1 and TRBJ2-7, with D perhaps TRBD2 (6 bases). Trimming removed 5 bases at V and 0 bases at J, with 17 bases between. The germline V gene has CDR1 SGHAT and CDR2 FQDESV (reference sequence). This CDR3 contains 16 residues. In DNA form, the CDR3 reads TGTGCCAGCAGCCCCAGGGAGGCTCGAAGCTCCTACGAGCAGTACTTC. This codes for CASSPREARSSYEQYF. Full variable domain (missing parts from reference TRBV11-1 and TRBJ2-7): EAEVAQSPRYKITEKSQAVAFWCDPISGHATLYWYRQILGQGPELLVQFQDESVVDDSQLPKDRFSAERLKGVDSTLKIQPAELGDSAMYLCASSPREARSSYEQYFGPGTRLTVT.

The chain uses TRBV7-2 and TRBJ2-1; 15 positions match TRBD2. With V trimmed by 3 bases and J by 7 bases, 4 bases remained unmatched. The CDR3 has 16 amino acids. Germline loops: CDR1 SGHTA, CDR2 FQGNSA. The CDR3 loop reads CASSLRGTSGRNEQFF. CDR3 nucleotides: TGTGCCAGCAGCTTGCGTGGGACTAGCGGGAGGAATGAGCAGTTCTTC.

This sequence joins TRBV5-6 and TRBJ2-5; TRBD1 might be the D (5 bases). The CDR3 consists of 14 residues. Germline-derived CDR1 and CDR2 are SGHDT and YYEEEE. Between the trimmed V and J ends, which lost 4 bases and 3 bases, there was a span of 13 bases. The CDR3 is CASSRTYTEETQYF. Here the CDR3 DNA reads TGTGCCAGCAGCCGGACATACACTGAAGAGACCCAGTACTTC.

The rearrangement links TRBV2 to TRBJ1-2; TRBD1 matches 7 bases. The CDR3 is 13 amino acids. The junction had 7 bases not matched to a gene; V was cut back by 5 bases and J by 7 bases. The germline V gene has CDR1 SNHLY and CDR2 FYNNEI. In DNA, the CDR3 is TGTGCCAGCAGTACCGGGACAGCGGGTGGCTACACCTTC. Its translation is CASSTGTAGGYTF.

The chain recombines TRBV6-1 with TRBJ1-2; D is perhaps TRBD1 (6 bases). CDR3 length: 19 amino acids. V gave up 2 bases and J gave up 5 bases, with 27 bases separating them. Germline CDR1 MNHNS, CDR2 SASEGT. CDR3 sequence (DNA): TGTGCCAGCAGTGAAAGGTGGGGGGCCTCCACCCCCAGGGAATATGGCTACACCTTC. This sequence encodes CASSERWGASTPREYGYTF.

The CDR3 region is CASSKGARAYNEQFF. The CDR3 coding sequence is TGTGCCAGCAGCAAGGGAGCTCGGGCCTACAATGAGCAGTTCTTC. The chain uses TRBV21-1 and TRBJ2-1; the tabulated D call, TRBD2, remains unverified against the DNA. TRBV21-1 is a recognized pseudogene. This CDR3 is built from 15 residues.

V gene TRBV4-1 combines with J gene TRBJ1-5; D is perhaps TRBD1 (5 bases). The CDR3 sequence is 16 residues long. The V end was cut by 1 base, the J end by 6 bases, with 16 bases between. The germline V gene encodes CDR1 MGHRA and CDR2 YSYEKL. CDR3: CASSQASGQIGQPQHF. The CDR3 coding sequence is TGCGCCAGCAGCCAAGCTTCAGGGCAGATCGGTCAGCCCCAGCATTTT.

V usage is TRBV2 and J usage is TRBJ2-7; 10 bases agree with TRBD2. Germline V gene data show CDR1 as SNHLY and CDR2 as FYNNEI. V gave up 6 bases and J gave up 6 bases; unmatched junction bases: 8. This CDR3 comprises 14 residues. CDR3 sequence reads: CASSVSGRQGEQYF. The DNA of the CDR3 is TGTGCCAGCAGCGTTAGCGGGAGGCAAGGCGAGCAGTACTTC.

The chain couples TRBV15 to TRBJ1-5, with D possibly being TRBD1 (5 bases). V lost 2 bases and J 4 bases, leaving 9 bases between the germline ends. The CDR3 runs to 14 residues. Germline CDR1 LNHNV, CDR2 YYDKDF (reference sequence). Written as DNA, the CDR3 is TGTGCCACCAGCAGATCGGGGGAGAATCAGCCCCAGCATTTT. This codes for CATSRSGENQPQHF.

This clone was picked up one time. The chain couples TRBV7-2 to TRBJ1-2; unclear D gene. V was clipped by 1 base and J by 7 bases, with 16 bases between them. Germline values: CDR1 SGHTA, CDR2 FQGNSA. This CDR3 region has 15 residues. The CDR3 is CASSLVGSVKGGYTF. The CDR3 coding sequence is TGTGCCAGCAGCTTAGTTGGTTCGGTAAAGGGTGGCTACACCTTC.

The rearrangement links TRBV12-5 to TRBJ2-3; D not certain. Germline V CDR1 and CDR2: LGHNT, FRNRAP. V was shortened by 1 base and J by 2 bases, with 7 bases between the two germline ends. The CDR3 has 14 residues. CDR3 region: CASGLDLPTDTQYF. The CDR3 nucleotides read TGTGCTAGTGGTTTGGACCTACCCACAGATACGCAGTATTTT.

V and J are TRBV12-3 or TRBV12-4 and TRBJ1-1; D is ambiguous. The V end was cut by 2 bases, the J end by 1 base, with 5 bases between. The CDR3 contains 13 residues. The CDR3 region has the DNA TGTGCCAGCAGTTTACGGGAGAACACTGAAGCTTTCTTT. It codes for CASSLRENTEAFF.

This chain connects TRBV13 to TRBJ2-7, with no clear D. Germline V lookup: CDR1 PRHDT, CDR2 FYEKMQ (reference sequence). The CDR3 runs 17 residues. V lost 5 bases, J lost 5 bases, and 25 bases lay in between. The CDR3 DNA follows: TGTGCCAGCAGCCCGACCCCTCTGGGCTCCAAACACGACGAGCAGTACTTC. As protein: CASSPTPLGSKHDEQYF.

This clone was counted a single time. The chain has TRBV6-5 and TRBJ2-5; 7 bases fit TRBD1. CDR1 MNHEY and CDR2 SVGAGI come from the germline V gene. The CDR3 totals 14 residues. V lost 5 bases to trimming and J lost 2 bases; unmatched junction nucleotides: 5. CDR3 nucleotides: TGTGCCAGCAGTCAGGGACAGTCACAAGAGACCCAGTACTTC. Its translation: CASSQGQSQETQYF.

V gene TRBV5-6 combines with J gene TRBJ1-1, with TRBD1 identical over 8 bases. Germline V gene data show CDR1 as SGHDT and CDR2 as YYEEEE. J was trimmed by 4 bases and V by 1 base; bases with no gene match: 9. This CDR3 has 16 residues. DNA of the CDR3: TGTGCCAGCAGCTTGAGCAGGGGGCCCTTGGGCACTGAAGCTTTCTTT. It encodes CASSLSRGPLGTEAFF.

V is TRBV29-1 and J is TRBJ1-6, with 8 bases that match TRBD1. V gave up 7 bases and J gave up 5 bases; unmatched junction bases: 4. The CDR3 runs to 13 residues. Germline CDR1 SQVTM, CDR2 ANQGSEA. CDR3 coding DNA: TGCAGCGCCGGACAGGGAGATAATTCACCCCTCCACTTT. Translating gives CSAGQGDNSPLHF.

This chain joins TRBV2 and TRBJ1-1; 7 bases are shared with TRBD1. V shed 8 bases and J 1 base; nucleotides not matched to a gene: 4. This CDR3 region has 13 residues. CDR1 SNHLY and CDR2 FYNNEI come from the germline V gene. As DNA, the CDR3 is TGTGCCAGCCTGGGACAGCAGAACACTGAAGCTTTCTTT. Translation gives CASLGQQNTEAFF.

The V call is TRBV19, the J call TRBJ1-2, with D tentatively TRBD1 (5 bases). The germline V gene encodes CDR1 LNHDA and CDR2 SQIVND (reference sequence). This CDR3 contains 16 residues. Trimming pared 1 base from V and 4 bases from J, leaving 16 bases between. CDR3 coding DNA: TGTGCCAGTAGTATAGGTACGGCAGGGTCGTCCTATGGCTACACCTTC. It is translated as CASSIGTAGSSYGYTF.

Concerning this clone: Other DNA sequences from this sample encode an identical CDR3 as well. The CDR3 reads CASSLVSGSGETQYF. As DNA, the CDR3 is TGTGCCAGCAGCTTAGTCAGCGGGAGTGGGGAGACCCAGTACTTC. The chain has TRBV7-2 and TRBJ2-5; 8 bases line up with TRBD2. In germline, CDR1 is SGHTA, CDR2 FQGNSA. V was pared by 1 base and J by 5 bases, with 6 bases of the junction left unmatched. The CDR3 has 15 residues.

The gene calls are TRBV10-3 and TRBJ1-2; TRBD1 aligns across 10 bases. The CDR3 covers 17 residues. V trimming: 0 bases; J trimming: 1 base; junction bases outside the gene matches: 5. Germline loops: CDR1 ENHRY, CDR2 SYGVKD. This CDR3 is CAISESRGTGDNYGYTF. DNA for the CDR3: TGTGCCATCAGTGAGTCTCGAGGGACAGGGGATAACTATGGCTACACCTTC.

The rearrangement uses TRBV2 and TRBJ1-4; D is undetermined. V gave up 7 bases and J gave up 5 bases, with 11 bases separating them. This CDR3 is built from 13 residues. In germline, CDR1 is SNHLY, CDR2 FYNNEI. DNA for the CDR3: TGTGCCAGCACCCAAGATCGAAATGAAAAACTGTTTTTT. As protein: CASTQDRNEKLFF.

The count of this clone is one. The chain has TRBV11-2 and TRBJ2-1; no clear D. V shed 5 bases and J shed 12 bases, with 20 bases lying between them. Germline V gives CDR1 SGHAT, CDR2 FQNNGV. The CDR3 is made up of 14 amino acids. Here the CDR3 DNA reads TGTGCCAGCAGCGTTGTTGTGGACGTCGGTAGGCAGTTCTTC. Translated: CASSVVVDVGRQFF. Variable domain in full (rest from reference TRBV11-2 and TRBJ2-1): EAGVAQSPRYKIIEKRQSVAFWCNPISGHATLYWYQQILGQGPKLLIQFQNNGVVDDSQLPKDRFSAERLKGVDSTLKIQPAKLEDSAVYLCASSVVVDVGRQFFGPGTRLTVL.

V gene TRBV6-1 combines with J gene TRBJ1-3; 7 bases align to TRBD1. There are 15 residues in the CDR3. The ends lost 6 bases at V and 1 base at J; junction bases unmatched: 6. From germline, CDR1 is MNHNS and CDR2 SASEGT. The CDR3 here is CASRNPRGSGNTIYF. The DNA for the CDR3 is TGTGCCAGCAGGAATCCCAGGGGGTCTGGAAACACCATATATTTT.

The CDR3 region is CASSLERTSGSGNEQFF. Here the CDR3 DNA reads TGTGCCAGCAGCTTGGAGAGGACTAGCGGGAGTGGGAATGAGCAGTTCTTC. This chain uses TRBV5-6 with TRBJ2-1; 13 bases agree with TRBD2. The J segment lost 7 bases and the V segment lost 0 bases, leaving 7 bases of the junction unmatched. The CDR3 has 17 residues. Germline V gives CDR1 SGHDT, CDR2 YYEEEE.

In its sample, this clone was seen once. This chain connects TRBV30 to TRBJ1-5, with 7 nucleotides matching TRBD1. Germline-derived CDR1 and CDR2 are GTSNPN and SVGIG (reference sequence). This CDR3 is 19 amino acids long. With 0 bases clipped from V and 3 bases from J, the junction kept 17 bases outside the gene matches. The DNA for the CDR3 is TGTGCCTGGAGTGTAGTCAGAACCACAGGGGTTCGGATCAATCAGCCCCAGCATTTT. Its protein product is CAWSVVRTTGVRINQPQHF.

V gene TRBV5-1 combines with J gene TRBJ2-7, with TRBD1 matching over 9 bases. CDR3 length: 14 residues. V trimming: 3 bases; J trimming: 2 bases; junction bases outside the gene matches: 3. CDR1 is SGHRS and CDR2 is YFSETQ in the germline V gene. CDR3 in amino acids: CASSSGQGTYEQYF. The CDR3 DNA reads TGCGCCAGCAGCTCGGGACAGGGTACCTACGAGCAGTACTTC. Variable domain in full (rest from reference TRBV5-1 and TRBJ2-7): KAGVTQTPRYLIKTRGQQVTLSCSPISGHRSVSWYQQTPGQGLQFLFEYFSETQRNKGNFPGRFSGRQFSNSRSEMNVSTLELGDSALYLCASSSGQGTYEQYFGPGTRLTVT.

V is TRBV30 and J is TRBJ2-3; the D gene is possibly TRBD2 (8 bases). V was clipped by 3 bases and J by 5 bases, with 18 bases between them. CDR1 is GTSNPN, CDR2 SVGIG, per germline (reference sequence). This CDR3 region has 15 residues. CDR3 residues: CAWSGTAGVKDTQYF. CDR3 sequence (DNA): TGTGCCTGGAGCGGGACAGCGGGAGTAAAAGATACGCAGTATTTT.

The CDR3 protein is CATSDLKPWPDNTGELFF. In DNA form, the CDR3 reads TGTGCCACCAGTGATTTGAAGCCCTGGCCAGATAACACCGGGGAGCTGTTTTTT. The gene calls are TRBV24-1 and TRBJ2-2; D ambiguous. The V gene lost 0 bases and the J gene lost 2 bases, with 15 bases spanning the gap. CDR1 KGHDR and CDR2 SFDVKD come from the germline V gene. This CDR3 is built from 18 residues.